The entry that follows covers one T cell receptor (beta chain) sequence. Its antigen remains unidentified. The data are from a study of T cell responses to AZD1222 COVID-19 vaccine. Findings of the study overall: Nearly half of unique spike-specific TCRs reportedly avoided B.1.351 and B.1.1.7 mutated regions.

In germline, CDR1 is SEHNR, CDR2 FQNEAQ (reference sequence). Trimming pared 5 bases from V and 8 bases from J, leaving 18 bases between. The CDR3 totals 14 residues. The assay was immunoSEQ multiplex PCR, and TCRdb's table has in-frame clones only and misses some. The sample has around 150,000 clones; 90% to 95% are singletons. The sequence was collected from an adult in good health. J is TRBJ1-2 and V is TRBV7-9, with TRBD1 as a possible D gene (6 bases). The sequenced sample was peripheral blood, obtained on day 0 of AZD1222 vaccination. CDR3 protein: CASSHVAGTRGYTF. The CDR3, as DNA: TGTGCCAGCAGCCACGTCGCTGGGACAAGGGGCTACACCTTC.